The 15 T cell receptor beta chains in this list originate from one sample, sequenced in a study of T cells in Graves' hyperthyroidism and ophthalmopathy. Authors of the study amplified TCR beta CDR3 regions from RNA transcripts. The HTBI primer set drove a first-round RT-PCR of the TCR CDR3. TCRdb analysed the multiplex PCR reads with MiXCR anew, one entry per CDR3 protein. The data show approximately 500,000 distinct CDR3 sequences, 35% to 55% seen once. The sequencing sample was made of peripheral blood or thyroid tissue (not recorded which). Source of these receptors: a woman younger than 30 with Graves' hyperthyroidism.

There are many counts of this clonotype. The chain uses TRBV9 and TRBJ2-2, with D hard to call. Germline CDR1 is SGDLS and CDR2 is YYNGEE. The CDR3 consists of 14 residues. V lost 2 bases and J lost 0, with 5 bases in between. The CDR3 sequence: CASSVQTNTGELFF. The DNA for the CDR3 is TGTGCCAGCAGCGTTCAGACGAACACCGGGGAGCTGTTTTTT.

This clonotype showed up many times. The rearrangement joins TRBV12-3 or TRBV12-4 to TRBJ1-4; D possibly corresponds to TRBD1 (6 bases). This CDR3 is 17 amino acids long. Trimming took off 3 bases at V and 4 bases at J, with 18 bases between the two ends. The CDR3 DNA follows: TGTGCCAGCAGTTTTTTCGATTCGCGGACAGATAATGAAAAACTGTTTTTT. Protein product: CASSFFDSRTDNEKLFF.

This clonotype showed up just a few times. The rearrangement joins TRBV12-3 or TRBV12-4 to TRBJ1-4, with D uncertain. CDR3 length: 13 amino acids. The ends were cut back, 6 bases at V and 6 bases at J, with 11 bases in the middle. This CDR3 reads CASSRVGDEKLFF. In nucleotides, the CDR3 is TGTGCCAGCAGCCGGGTTGGGGATGAAAAACTGTTTTTT.

This clonotype was picked up a small number of times. The chain links TRBV6-5 to TRBJ1-5; tentative D call: TRBD1 (5 bases). In germline, CDR1 is MNHEY, CDR2 SVGAGI. The CDR3 sequence is 17 residues long. The ends were cut back, 6 bases at V and 6 bases at J, with 24 bases in the middle. In DNA form, the CDR3 reads TGTGCCAGCAGCCCTTTTTGGGACCCGGGGATAACTCAGCCCCAGCATTTT. Protein: CASSPFWDPGITQPQHF.

This clonotype occurred many times. The chain carries TRBV12-3 or TRBV12-4 and TRBJ2-7; TRBD2 aligns across 11 bases. This CDR3 region has 15 residues. J was trimmed by 5 bases and V by 7 bases; bases with no gene match: 10. CDR3 sequence (DNA): TGTGCCAGCACCCTCACCGGGACTAGCGGCCACGAGCAGTACTTC. This translates into CASTLTGTSGHEQYF.

The chain combines TRBV29-1 with TRBJ1-2, with D maybe TRBD1 (6 bases). The germline gives CDR1 SQVTM, CDR2 ANQGSEA. V shed 8 bases and J shed 6 bases, with 19 bases lying between them. This CDR3 spans 13 amino acids. The CDR3 protein is CSLAGGGNHGYTF. The CDR3 bases are TGCAGCCTAGCCGGAGGGGGAAATCATGGCTACACCTTC.

This clonotype was counted many times. The rearrangement uses TRBV5-8 and TRBJ1-6, with unresolved D. Trimming pared 1 base from V and 5 bases from J, leaving 4 bases between. Germline assignment: CDR1 SGHTS and CDR2 YDEGEE. The CDR3 covers 13 residues. The CDR3 protein is CASSLLDNSPLHF. The CDR3 DNA sequence: TGTGCCAGCAGCTTGTTAGATAATTCACCCCTCCACTTT.

V gene TRBV20-1 combines with J gene TRBJ1-2; a weak D match, TRBD1 (5 bases). This CDR3 has 11 amino acids. Germline V lookup: CDR1 DFQATT, CDR2 SNEGSKA (reference sequence). The V gene lost 8 bases and the J gene lost 8 bases, with 15 bases spanning the gap. The CDR3 protein is CSSGQGDGYTF. The DNA of the CDR3 is TGCAGTTCCGGGCAGGGTGACGGCTACACCTTC.

Only one count was recorded for this clonotype. The chain recombines TRBV7-9 with TRBJ1-1; TRBD1 is a possible D gene (5 bases). The germline gives CDR1 SEHNR, CDR2 FQNEAQ (reference sequence). Trimming cost V 5 bases and J 8 bases, with 15 bases left between them. The CDR3 loop spans 13 amino acids. The CDR3 nucleotides read TGTGCCAGCAGCGAACAACATAGGACAGAAGCTTTCTTT. It encodes CASSEQHRTEAFF.

The chain links TRBV19 to TRBJ2-2; D gene ambiguous. Looked up from germline, CDR1 is LNHDA and CDR2 is SQIVND (reference sequence). This CDR3 contains 14 residues. Trimming shortened V by 4 bases and J by 6 bases, and 12 bases separated the two germline ends. The CDR3 spells CASSSPDSAGELFF. Written as DNA, the CDR3 is TGTGCCAGTAGTAGCCCCGACTCGGCCGGGGAGCTGTTTTTT.

The chain links TRBV5-1 to TRBJ2-7, with D perhaps matching TRBD2 (5 bases). Deletions cut 2 bases from V and 4 bases from J, with 16 bases between. Germline V gene sequence: CDR1 SGHRS, CDR2 YFSETQ. CDR3 length: 15 amino acids. The CDR3 reads CASSLKRLNQYEQYF. The CDR3, as DNA: TGCGCCAGCAGCTTAAAGCGGCTCAACCAGTACGAGCAGTACTTC. The whole variable domain, filled in from reference TRBV5-1 and TRBJ2-7, reads KAGVTQTPRYLIKTRGQQVTLSCSPISGHRSVSWYQQTPGQGLQFLFEYFSETQRNKGNFPGRFSGRQFSNSRSEMNVSTLELGDSALYLCASSLKRLNQYEQYFGPGTRLTVT.

This clonotype was observed at least ten times. This rearrangement joins TRBV20-1 to TRBJ1-1; D unclear. Trimming took off 4 bases at V and 7 bases at J, with 13 bases between the two ends. This CDR3 region has 12 residues. Germline lookup yields CDR1 DFQATT and CDR2 SNEGSKA (reference sequence). The CDR3 nucleotides are TGCAGTGCTACCCGGGGTGGGGATGAAGCTTTCTTT. Translated: CSATRGGDEAFF.

This chain uses TRBV11-2 with TRBJ2-5; 10 bases are shared with TRBD1. Germline V gene data show CDR1 as SGHAT and CDR2 as FQNNGV. This CDR3 is 14 amino acids long. After removal of 6 bases from V and 4 bases from J, the junction contained 5 bases not matched to a gene. DNA for the CDR3: TGTGCCAGCAGTAGGGGGACAGGGGCAGAGACCCAGTACTTC. Translated, it gives CASSRGTGAETQYF.

CDR3 in amino acids: CASSLGALGAGANVLTF. CDR3 DNA sequence: TGTGCCAGCAGCTTAGGCGCCCTAGGGGCTGGGGCCAACGTCCTGACTTTC. The V gene is TRBV7-9, the J gene TRBJ2-6; D perhaps matches TRBD1 (5 bases). V lost 1 base to trimming and J lost 2 bases, with 12 bases between them. In germline, CDR1 is SEHNR, CDR2 FQNEAQ (reference sequence). The CDR3 contains 17 residues.

This clonotype occurred many times. The chain couples TRBV12-3 or TRBV12-4 to TRBJ1-2; D gene uncertain. Deletions cut 2 bases from V and 2 bases from J, with 15 bases between. There are 16 residues in the CDR3. The CDR3 DNA reads as TGTGCCAGCAGTTTAAATGTGGGCTTCCCGAACTATGGCTACACCTTC. Residues: CASSLNVGFPNYGYTF.